Listed here are 14 T cell receptor beta chains from one sample, sequenced in a study of T cell repertoires in cytomegalovirus infection. Each CDR3 protein gets one entry after TCRdb re-called the reads with MiXCR. The data show about 330,000 distinct CDR3 sequences, with approximately 35% seen just once and roughly 13% held by the top ten. No antigens are known for them. The specimen comprised cultured PBMCs, sampled from culture after CMV antigen stimulation. All receptors derive from a human donor in good health (CMV status not recorded). Some clones in this sample may be carry-over from other donors' samples.

In its sample, this clonotype was seen a few times. This chain uses TRBV11-2 with TRBJ1-1; no definite D call. Germline V lookup: CDR1 SGHAT, CDR2 FQNNGV. The ends were cut back, 2 bases at V and 3 bases at J, with 10 bases in the middle. CDR3 length equals 14 residues. The CDR3, as DNA: TGTGCCAGCAGCTTATTTGGCCAGGACACTGAAGCTTTCTTT. Translating it yields CASSLFGQDTEAFF.

The chain employs TRBV7-2 and TRBJ1-3; D is unclear. This CDR3 has 16 residues. V dropped 5 bases and J dropped 0 bases, with 14 bases sitting between them. CDR1 is SGHTA and CDR2 is FQGNSA in the germline V gene. The CDR3 DNA follows: TGTGCCAGCAGCGTACAGAATTTCGACTCTGGAAACACCATATATTTT. This translates into CASSVQNFDSGNTIYF.

This clonotype was observed a handful of times. J is TRBJ1-2 and V is TRBV12-3 or TRBV12-4, with a possible D match to TRBD1 (6 bases). This CDR3 contains 12 residues. V dropped 10 bases and J dropped 8 bases, with 17 bases sitting between them. CDR3 loop: CANYIRGSGYTF. The CDR3 DNA reads TGTGCCAACTACATCAGGGGTAGCGGCTACACCTTC.

Only a few counts were recorded for this clonotype. The CDR3 region has the DNA TGTGCCAGCAGCTTTAGGGGGGACGTAATCGCAGATACGCAGTATTTT. It encodes CASSFRGDVIADTQYF. The chain recombines TRBV11-2 with TRBJ2-3, with D possibly called TRBD1 or TRBD2 (6 bases each). Germline-derived CDR1 and CDR2 are SGHAT and FQNNGV. The CDR3 sequence is 16 residues long. Trimming removed 3 bases at V and 4 bases at J, with 17 bases between.

This clonotype came up a few times. V is TRBV18 and J is TRBJ2-5; D call uncertain. This CDR3 is built from 12 residues. V was clipped by 2 bases and J by 1 base, with 2 bases between them. Per germline, CDR1 KGHSH and CDR2 LQKENI. CDR3 in DNA: TGTGCCAGCTCACCAATCCAAGAGACCCAGTACTTC. Encoded protein: CASSPIQETQYF.

This clonotype was seen a handful of times. The genes are TRBV11-2 and TRBJ1-1; the D is unclear. This CDR3 spans 15 amino acids. CDR1 SGHAT and CDR2 FQNNGV come from the germline V gene. Trimming stripped 0 bases from V and 4 bases from J, with 12 bases between. In DNA form, the CDR3 reads TGTGCCAGCAGCTTAGAACGGGGTGTTGGCACTGAAGCTTTCTTT. Protein sequence: CASSLERGVGTEAFF. Based on the CDR3 plus reference TRBV11-2 and TRBJ1-1, the full variable domain is EAGVAQSPRYKIIEKRQSVAFWCNPISGHATLYWYQQILGQGPKLLIQFQNNGVVDDSQLPKDRFSAERLKGVDSTLKIQPAKLEDSAVYLCASSLERGVGTEAFFGQGTRLTVV.

The chain combines TRBV24-1 with TRBJ2-7; possible D gene TRBD1, 5 bases. V gave up 3 bases and J gave up 5 bases, with 16 bases separating them. The CDR3 is 15 residues long. Germline V gene lookup returns CDR1 KGHDR and CDR2 SFDVKD. CDR3 nucleotide sequence: TGTGCCACCAGTGATGAAGGGGTCCTGTGGAACGAGCAGTACGTC. Translated, it gives CATSDEGVLWNEQYV.

This chain uses TRBV11-2 with TRBJ1-1; D is possibly TRBD1 (5 bases). This CDR3 has 14 amino acids. The germline V and J ends were trimmed by 2 bases and 1 base, with 8 bases remaining between them. The germline gives CDR1 SGHAT, CDR2 FQNNGV. The CDR3 is CASSLTQGNTEAFF. CDR3 DNA: TGTGCCAGCAGCTTAACCCAGGGGAACACTGAAGCTTTCTTT.

This clonotype was found once. The chain joins TRBV7-9 to TRBJ2-7; 11 bases line up with TRBD2. CDR1 is SEHNR and CDR2 is FQNEAQ in the germline V gene (reference sequence). V trimming: 5 bases; J trimming: 2 bases; junction bases outside the gene matches: 8. The CDR3 length is 16 residues. The CDR3 loop reads CASSPQLAGVTYEQYF. The CDR3 DNA is TGTGCCAGCAGCCCCCAACTAGCGGGAGTGACCTACGAGCAGTACTTC.

This clonotype showed up just a few times. This rearrangement joins TRBV13 to TRBJ2-7, with D hard to call. There are 16 residues in the CDR3. V lost 1 base and J 2 bases, leaving 15 bases between the germline ends. Germline lookup yields CDR1 PRHDT and CDR2 FYEKMQ (reference sequence). The CDR3 DNA reads as TGTGCCAGCAGCTTAGTAACGATGAGAACCCCCTACGAGCAGTACGTC. This sequence encodes CASSLVTMRTPYEQYV.

There are a few counts of this clonotype. This chain links TRBV12-3 or TRBV12-4 with TRBJ2-3, with TRBD2 identical over 13 bases. V was clipped by 6 bases and J by 6 bases; unmatched bases: 9. The CDR3 is 16 amino acids. The DNA of the CDR3 is TGTGCCAGCAGCGGGGGACTAGCGGGACCTAGCGATACGCAGTATTTT. Encoded protein: CASSGGLAGPSDTQYF.

The chain employs TRBV7-2 and TRBJ2-2, with TRBD2 identical over 9 bases. Trimming took 5 bases from V and 1 from J; bases not matched to a gene: 11. The length of the CDR3 is 18 residues. The germline gives CDR1 SGHTA, CDR2 FQGNSA. The CDR3 reads CASSVRAGTSMNTGELFF. The DNA for the CDR3 is TGTGCCAGCAGCGTACGAGCCGGGACTAGCATGAACACCGGGGAGCTGTTTTTT. The whole variable domain, filled in from reference TRBV7-2 and TRBJ2-2, reads GAGVSQSPSNKVTEKGKDVELRCDPISGHTALYWYRQSLGQGLEFLIYFQGNSAPDKSGLPSDRFSAERTGGSVSTLTIQRTQQEDSAVYLCASSVRAGTSMNTGELFFGEGSRLTVL.

With regard to this clonotype: This may come from a read error, since a much larger clone is one base off. Here the CDR3 omits its conserved ending phenylalanine or tryptophan, so a read error is the likely source. The V call is TRBV7-2, the J call TRBJ2-7; the D is unclear. Germline V CDR1 and CDR2: SGHTA, FQGNSA. The CDR3 is 14 residues long. V was cut by 3 bases and J by 6 bases, with 15 bases left in between. This CDR3 is CASSLLNYPSEQYL. The CDR3 nucleotides read TGTGCCAGCAGCTTGTTGAACTACCCCTCCGAGCAGTACCTC.

V gene TRBV12-3 or TRBV12-4 combines with J gene TRBJ2-6; 8 positions agree with TRBD1. CDR3 length equals 18 residues. V dropped 8 bases and J dropped 1; count of bases not matched to a gene: 13. The CDR3 nucleotides are TGTGCCAGCGATAGGGCCGCAGGGGGCAGTTCTGGGGCCAACGTCCTGACTTTC. Its protein is CASDRAAGGSSGANVLTF.